This T cell receptor beta chain was recovered during a study of cytomegalovirus exposure and HLA in healthy donors. Across the study: Early released data had 80 million or so unique TCRs, all coming from HLA-typed donors.

Study observations and caveats: The likely explanation for a cluster of highly shared sequence variants was sequencing artifact. The dataset shows that most TCR sequences were rare, while some public TCRs occurred in many donors.

The J segment lost 3 bases and the V segment lost 1 base, leaving 9 bases of the junction unmatched. This CDR3 contains 19 residues. Germline-derived CDR1 and CDR2 are SGHAT and FQNNGV. In the case of this clone: No antigen is known for it.

PCR involved 60 Vbeta and 13 Jbeta primers. In the source study's methods: Unique TCR beta chains numbered around 80 million in a later analysis, with approximately 10 million shared. The assay was immunoSEQ multiplex PCR, and TCRdb's table has in-frame clones only and misses some. V, J and clone size derive from that table, while D and trimming were established from the DNA sequence. The table lists 170,000 or so clones. The sequencing input was PBMCs. The J gene is TRBJ2-7, the V gene TRBV11-2, with TRBD2 matching over 16 bases. The TCR was taken from a man aged 25 to 40 in good health and CMV-seronegative. Here the CDR3 reads CASSLVFVGTSGRVYEQYF. CDR3 nucleotides: TGTGCCAGCAGCTTAGTCTTTGTAGGGACTAGCGGGAGGGTCTACGAGCAGTACTTC.